This TCR beta chain was identified during a study of beta chain features in type 1 diabetes. Study-level information: Healthy donors and patients had similar age, gender and cell yields.

The CDR3 contains 14 residues. CDR1 and CDR2 from the germline V gene are SGHAT and FQNNGV. V was cut by 1 base and J by 3 bases, with 10 bases left in between. Of the isolated RNA, all was reverse transcribed, and so the sequenced material was expressed TCRB transcripts. Mean read depth for naive, central memory and regulatory T cell samples was roughly 4 million reads. Assay used: immunoSEQ multiplex PCR; TCRdb lists only in-frame clones, some missing. In the table there are 850,000 to 900,000 clones, under 20% of which are singletons. Findings and limits, study-wide: Researchers cautioned that cDNA sequencing could over-represent cells with high TCR expression. TCRB CDR3s were moderately but significantly shorter in Type 1 diabetes patients in all four CD4+ subsets.

This clone occurred a few times. No antigen is known for it. The sequence was collected from a woman aged 18 to 35 in good health. The V call is TRBV11-2, the J call TRBJ2-7; D is unclear. The sequenced material came from naive CD4+ T cells from blood. The CDR3 region is CASSLGPNRYEQYF. The CDR3 nucleotides are TGTGCCAGCAGCTTAGGTCCCAACCGCTACGAGCAGTACTTC.